The 21 T cell receptor beta chains reported below all come from one sample, sequenced in a study of blood T cell repertoires in COVID-19. Sequenced by immunoSEQ multiplex PCR; TCRdb stores in-frame clones only, minus some. The profile shows over 90,000 clones, approximately 81% of them singletons. Sequences were obtained from peripheral blood. These receptors all come from a man in his 60s with acute or convalescent COVID-19.

V and J are TRBV6-5 and TRBJ2-7; TRBD2 might be the D (5 bases). The CDR3 is made up of 14 amino acids. Per germline, CDR1 MNHEY and CDR2 SVGAGI. V gave up 2 bases and J gave up 0 bases, with 8 bases separating them. Here the CDR3 reads CASSYDYSSYEQYF. In DNA, the CDR3 is TGTGCCAGCAGTTACGACTACAGCTCCTACGAGCAGTACTTC.

The chain has TRBV5-6 and TRBJ2-3; D is perhaps TRBD2 (5 bases). CDR1 SGHDT and CDR2 YYEEEE come from the germline V gene. This CDR3 has 14 residues. With 4 bases removed from V and 0 bases from J, the gap between germline ends came to 9 bases. The CDR3 DNA sequence: TGTGCCAGCAGCGGACTCACTAGCACAGATACGCAGTATTTT. Its protein is CASSGLTSTDTQYF. Looking up the rest from reference TRBV5-6 and TRBJ2-3 gives the full variable domain: DAGVTQSPTHLIKTRGQQVTLRCSPKSGHDTVSWYQQALGQGPQFIFQYYEEEERQRGNFPDRFSGHQFPNYSSELNVNALLLGDSALYLCASSGLTSTDTQYFGPGTRLTVL.

The V call is TRBV5-1, the J call TRBJ2-7, with D unresolved. Per germline, CDR1 SGHRS and CDR2 YFSETQ. V lost 4 bases, J lost 0 bases, and 14 bases lay in between. The CDR3 covers 15 residues. The CDR3 loop is CASSLFPASSYEQYF. In DNA, the CDR3 is TGCGCCAGCAGCCTGTTCCCGGCTAGCTCCTACGAGCAGTACTTC.

The chain uses TRBV5-5 and TRBJ1-2; 8 nucleotides match TRBD1. Trimming at V came to 3 bases and at J to 1 base, leaving 5 bases not matched to a gene. CDR1 and CDR2 (germline): SGHKS, YYEKEE (reference sequence). The CDR3 contains 15 residues. The CDR3 spells CASSSSGQDNYGYTF. Written as DNA, the CDR3 is TGTGCCAGCAGCTCCTCGGGACAGGATAACTATGGCTACACCTTC.

The sample holds a few counts of this clone. The V call is TRBV24-1, the J call TRBJ2-1, with TRBD1 as a possible D gene (5 bases). The CDR3 runs 15 residues. Germline values: CDR1 KGHDR, CDR2 SFDVKD. V lost 3 bases and J lost 0, with 8 bases in between. CDR3 nucleotide sequence: TGTGCCACCAGTGATAGACAGAGCTCCTACAATGAGCAGTTCTTC. This gives the protein CATSDRQSSYNEQFF.

The rearrangement joins TRBV4-1 to TRBJ2-7, with 9 bases fitting TRBD2. V lost 1 base and J lost 2; bases outside the gene matches: 6. This CDR3 is 16 amino acids long. Germline V gene lookup returns CDR1 MGHRA and CDR2 YSYEKL. The CDR3 DNA sequence: TGCGCCAGCAGCCAAGTAGCGGGAGTATTCACCTACGAGCAGTACTTC. Its protein product is CASSQVAGVFTYEQYF.

This clone has a handful of counts. This chain connects TRBV7-2 to TRBJ1-2; 7 bases align to TRBD1. Germline trimming cut 3 bases from V and 4 bases from J; bases unmatched to any gene: 5. This CDR3 has 14 residues. From germline, CDR1 is SGHTA and CDR2 FQGNSA. The CDR3 DNA is TGTGCCAGCAGCTTTCGACAGGGAGGCTATGGCTACACCTTC. Amino acids: CASSFRQGGYGYTF. The full variable domain, in which reference TRBV7-2 and TRBJ1-2 provide the parts outside the CDR3, is GAGVSQSPSNKVTEKGKDVELRCDPISGHTALYWYRQSLGQGLEFLIYFQGNSAPDKSGLPSDRFSAERTGGSVSTLTIQRTQQEDSAVYLCASSFRQGGYGYTFGSGTRLTVV.

The rearrangement links TRBV29-1 to TRBJ2-7; the D gene is possibly TRBD1 (5 bases). In germline, CDR1 is SQVTM, CDR2 ANQGSEA. This CDR3 is 13 amino acids long. The V end was cut by 4 bases, the J end by 0 bases, with 10 bases between. The CDR3 loop is CSVVTDPSYEQYF. The DNA for the CDR3 is TGCAGCGTTGTGACAGACCCCTCCTACGAGCAGTACTTC.

The V call is TRBV29-1, the J call TRBJ1-1, with 7 bases aligning to TRBD1. J lost 4 bases, V lost 3 bases, and 11 bases had no gene match. The CDR3 covers 15 residues. Germline assignment: CDR1 SQVTM and CDR2 ANQGSEA. The CDR3 sequence is CSVEGRGRKGTEAFF. The CDR3 bases are TGCAGCGTTGAGGGTAGGGGGCGCAAGGGCACTGAAGCTTTCTTT. The variable domain in full, completed from reference TRBV29-1 and TRBJ1-1, reads SAVISQKPSRDICQRGTSLTIQCQVDSQVTMMFWYRQQPGQSLTLIATANQGSEATYESGFVIDKFPISRPNLTFSTLTVSNMSPEDSSIYLCSVEGRGRKGTEAFFGQGTRLTVV.

The V call is TRBV18, the J call TRBJ2-7, with 14 positions matching TRBD2. Germline V gene sequence: CDR1 KGHSH, CDR2 LQKENI. The CDR3 runs 15 residues. V lost 3 bases to trimming and J lost 7 bases; unmatched junction nucleotides: 5. The CDR3 coding sequence is TGTGCCAGCTCACCGACTAGCGGGGGGGCGTGGGAGCAGTACTTC. As protein: CASSPTSGGAWEQYF. Looking up the rest from reference TRBV18 and TRBJ2-7 gives the full variable domain: NAGVMQNPRHLVRRRGQEARLRCSPMKGHSHVYWYRQLPEEGLKFMVYLQKENIIDESGMPKERFSAEFPKEGPSILRIQQVVRGDSAAYFCASSPTSGGAWEQYFGPGTRLTVT.

This chain uses TRBV3-1 (or the pseudogene TRBV3-2) with TRBJ1-2, with D possibly matching TRBD1 (6 bases). The CDR3 length is 14 residues. CDR1 is LGHDT and CDR2 is YNNKEL in the germline V gene (reference sequence). Trimming took 1 base from V and 3 from J, leaving 9 bases between them. The CDR3 protein is CASSQAGHYYGYTF. In nucleotides, the CDR3 is TGTGCCAGCAGCCAAGCGGGACATTACTATGGCTACACCTTC.

This chain connects TRBV27 to TRBJ1-6; perhaps TRBD1 as D (6 bases). The CDR3 is 14 amino acids. From germline, CDR1 is MNHEY and CDR2 SMNVEV (reference sequence). The V end was cut by 9 bases, the J end by 8 bases, with 17 bases between. CDR3 in DNA: TGTGCCAGTCACCACAGGGACATTGATTCACCCCTCCACTTT. This encodes CASHHRDIDSPLHF.

The rearrangement uses TRBV28 and TRBJ2-2; 7 bases are a match to TRBD2. CDR3 length: 15 amino acids. Germline V gives CDR1 MDHEN, CDR2 SYDVKM. J gave up 4 bases and V 3 bases, and 5 bases lay outside the gene matches. The DNA for the CDR3 is TGTGCCAGCAGTTTCCCGGGGAGGGGCACCGGGGAGCTGTTTTTT. It is translated as CASSFPGRGTGELFF.

This clone showed up just once. V is TRBV9 and J is TRBJ2-3, with 8 bases lining up with TRBD2. This CDR3 has 17 amino acids. The V gene end was trimmed by 3 bases and the J gene end by 3 bases; junction bases not matched to a gene: 12. CDR1 and CDR2 (germline): SGDLS, YYNGEE. The CDR3 spells CASSALSWGGGTDTQYF. CDR3 DNA: TGTGCCAGCAGCGCGCTCTCTTGGGGCGGGGGGACAGATACGCAGTATTTT.

The sample holds many counts of this clone. The chain joins TRBV7-2 to TRBJ2-7; no definite D call. Germline lookup yields CDR1 SGHTA and CDR2 FQGNSA. The ends were cut back, 1 base at V and 2 bases at J, with 9 bases in the middle. The CDR3 loop spans 14 amino acids. The CDR3 reads CASSLGGNAYEQYF. The CDR3 DNA reads TGTGCCAGCAGCTTAGGCGGCAATGCCTACGAGCAGTACTTC.

The gene calls are TRBV7-9 and TRBJ1-6; D possibly corresponds to TRBD1 (6 bases). The V gene's germline CDR1 is SEHNR and CDR2 FQNEAQ (reference sequence). The CDR3 covers 13 residues. V lost 8 bases to trimming and J lost 6 bases, with 11 bases between them. CDR3 DNA sequence: TGTGCCAGCGCAACAGGGACTAATTCACCCCTCCACTTT. Protein sequence: CASATGTNSPLHF.

The J gene is TRBJ2-3, the V gene TRBV3-1 (or the pseudogene TRBV3-2), with D uncertain. V was pared by 5 bases and J by 3 bases, with 12 bases between. The V gene's germline CDR1 is LGHDT and CDR2 YNNKEL (reference sequence). The CDR3 has 14 residues. The CDR3 coding sequence is TGTGCCAGCAGCGACCTGAGGTGGACAGATACGCAGTATTTT. As protein: CASSDLRWTDTQYF.

The chain carries TRBV5-1 and TRBJ2-1, with 10 bases identical to TRBD2. This CDR3 has 15 residues. Trimming took 2 bases from V and 6 from J; bases not matched to a gene: 5. Germline V lookup: CDR1 SGHRS, CDR2 YFSETQ. The CDR3 DNA is TGCGCCAGCAGCTTTCTCGCTAGCGGGAGCAATGAGCAGTTCTTC. The encoded protein is CASSFLASGSNEQFF.

This rearrangement joins TRBV7-2 to TRBJ2-7, with 7 positions matching TRBD2. Germline-derived CDR1 and CDR2 are SGHTA and FQGNSA. The CDR3 has 16 amino acids. The ends lost 4 bases at V and 1 base at J; junction bases unmatched: 10. DNA for the CDR3: TGTGCCAGCAGCTGGCCGAGCGGGACTCCTTCCTACGAGCAGTACTTC. This encodes CASSWPSGTPSYEQYF.

The chain links TRBV6-4 to TRBJ2-3, with D perhaps TRBD2 (5 bases). The CDR3 consists of 16 residues. With 3 bases removed from V and 1 base from J, the gap between germline ends came to 14 bases. In germline, CDR1 is MRHNA, CDR2 SNTAGT. CDR3 in DNA: TGTGCCAGCAGTGAGGACGGGGATCGCGGCACAGATACGCAGTATTTT. The encoded protein is CASSEDGDRGTDTQYF.

This chain joins TRBV20-1 and TRBJ1-5; TRBD1 is a possible D gene (5 bases). The CDR3 extends over 17 amino acids. Looked up from germline, CDR1 is DFQATT and CDR2 is SNEGSKA (reference sequence). Trimming removed 3 bases at V and 4 bases at J, with 22 bases between. The CDR3 bases are TGCAGTGCTAGTCTGGGAGGGTTGGACAAGACGAATCAGCCCCAGCATTTT. As protein: CSASLGGLDKTNQPQHF.